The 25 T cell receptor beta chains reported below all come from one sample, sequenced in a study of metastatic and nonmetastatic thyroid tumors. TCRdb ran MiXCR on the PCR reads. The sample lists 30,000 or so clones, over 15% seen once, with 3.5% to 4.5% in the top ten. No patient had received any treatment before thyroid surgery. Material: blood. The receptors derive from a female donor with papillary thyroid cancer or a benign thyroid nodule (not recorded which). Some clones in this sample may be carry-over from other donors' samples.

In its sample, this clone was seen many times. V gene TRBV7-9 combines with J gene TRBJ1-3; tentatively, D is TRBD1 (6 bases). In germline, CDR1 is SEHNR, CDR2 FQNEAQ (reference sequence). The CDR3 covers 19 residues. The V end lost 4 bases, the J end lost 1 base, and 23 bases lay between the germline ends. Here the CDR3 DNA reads TGTGCCAGCAGCTCGTTGAGTCTAAGTGTCGGACAGTCTGGAAACACCATATATTTT. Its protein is CASSSLSLSVGQSGNTIYF. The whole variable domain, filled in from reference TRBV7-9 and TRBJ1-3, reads DTGVSQNPRHKITKRGQNVTFRCDPISEHNRLYWYRQTLGQGPEFLTYFQNEAQLEKSRLLSDRFSAERPKGSFSTLEIQRTEQGDSAMYLCASSSLSLSVGQSGNTIYFGEGSWLTVV.

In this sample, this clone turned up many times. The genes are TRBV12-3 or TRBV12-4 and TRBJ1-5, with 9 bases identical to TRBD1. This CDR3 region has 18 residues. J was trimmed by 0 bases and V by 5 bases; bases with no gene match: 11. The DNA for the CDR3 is TGTGCCAGCAGTCCGGGACAGGGAAGGCCCCATAGCAATCAGCCCCAGCATTTT. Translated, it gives CASSPGQGRPHSNQPQHF.

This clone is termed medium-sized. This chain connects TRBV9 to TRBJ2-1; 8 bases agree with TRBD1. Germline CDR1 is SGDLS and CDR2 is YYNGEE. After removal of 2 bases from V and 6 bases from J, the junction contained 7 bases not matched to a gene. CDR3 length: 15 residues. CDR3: CASSVETGVGNEQFF. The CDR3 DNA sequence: TGTGCCAGCAGCGTTGAGACAGGGGTTGGCAATGAGCAGTTCTTC.

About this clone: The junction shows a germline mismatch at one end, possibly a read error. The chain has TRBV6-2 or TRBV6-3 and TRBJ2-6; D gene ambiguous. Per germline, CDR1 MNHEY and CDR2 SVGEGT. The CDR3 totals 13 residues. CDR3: CASTHPVANVLTF. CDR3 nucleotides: TGTGCCAGCACCCACCCTGTGGCCAACGTCCTTACTTTC.

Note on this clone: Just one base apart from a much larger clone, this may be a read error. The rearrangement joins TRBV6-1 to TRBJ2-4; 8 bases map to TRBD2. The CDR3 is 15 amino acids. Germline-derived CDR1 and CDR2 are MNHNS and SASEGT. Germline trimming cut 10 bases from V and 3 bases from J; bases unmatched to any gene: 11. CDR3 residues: CAILTGRVDKNIQYF. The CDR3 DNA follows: TGTGCCATCCTCACCGGGAGGGTTGACAAAAACATTCAGTACTTC.

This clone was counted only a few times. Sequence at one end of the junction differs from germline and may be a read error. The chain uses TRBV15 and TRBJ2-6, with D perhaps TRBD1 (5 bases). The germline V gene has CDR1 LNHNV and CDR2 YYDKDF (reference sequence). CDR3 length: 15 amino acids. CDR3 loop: CAASRDQSGANFLTF. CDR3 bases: TGTGCCGCCAGCAGAGACCAGTCTGGGGCCAACTTCCTGACTTTC. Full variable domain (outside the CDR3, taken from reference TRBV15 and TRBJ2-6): DAMVIQNPRYQVTQFGKPVTLSCSQTLNHNVMYWYQQKSSQAPKLLFHYYDKDFNNEADTPDNFQSRRPNTSFCFLDIRSPGLGDTAMYLCAASRDQSGANFLTFGAGSRLTVL.

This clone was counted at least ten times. The CDR3 protein is CASSGSRLAGAYNEQFF. The CDR3 DNA follows: TGTGCCAGCAGCGGCAGTCGACTAGCGGGAGCGTACAATGAGCAGTTCTTC. J is TRBJ2-1 and V is TRBV7-2; 12 nucleotides agree with TRBD2. V gave up 5 bases and J gave up 4 bases; unmatched junction bases: 9. CDR3 length: 17 amino acids. Germline V gene lookup returns CDR1 SGHTA and CDR2 FQGNSA.

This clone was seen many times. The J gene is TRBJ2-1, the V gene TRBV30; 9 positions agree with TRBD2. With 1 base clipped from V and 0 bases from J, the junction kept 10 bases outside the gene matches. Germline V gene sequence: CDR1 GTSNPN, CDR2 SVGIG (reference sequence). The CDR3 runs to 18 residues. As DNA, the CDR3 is TGTGCCTGGAGTGCGACTAGCGGACCAGGGGGCTCCTACAATGAGCAGTTCTTC. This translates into CAWSATSGPGGSYNEQFF.

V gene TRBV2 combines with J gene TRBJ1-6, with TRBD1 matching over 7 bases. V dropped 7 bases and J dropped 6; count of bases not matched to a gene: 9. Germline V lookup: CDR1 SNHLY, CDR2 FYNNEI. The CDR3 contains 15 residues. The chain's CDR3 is CASIPGQLANSPLHF. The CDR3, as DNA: TGTGCCAGCATCCCGGGACAGCTGGCTAATTCACCCCTCCACTTT.

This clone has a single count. This chain's CDR3 is CSAKTPYEQYF. The CDR3 DNA follows: TGCAGTGCTAAGACCCCCTACGAGCAGTACTTC. This sequence joins TRBV20-1 and TRBJ2-7; D call uncertain. Trimming took off 4 bases at V and 2 bases at J, with 6 bases between the two ends. Germline lookup yields CDR1 DFQATT and CDR2 SNEGSKA (reference sequence). There are 11 residues in the CDR3.

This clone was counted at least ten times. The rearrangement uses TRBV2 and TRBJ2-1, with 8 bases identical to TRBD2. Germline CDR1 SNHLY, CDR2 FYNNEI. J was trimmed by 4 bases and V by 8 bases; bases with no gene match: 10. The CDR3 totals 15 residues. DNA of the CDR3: TGTGCCAGCTGGGCGCGGGAGGCCCCGTACAATGAGCAGTTCTTC. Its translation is CASWAREAPYNEQFF.

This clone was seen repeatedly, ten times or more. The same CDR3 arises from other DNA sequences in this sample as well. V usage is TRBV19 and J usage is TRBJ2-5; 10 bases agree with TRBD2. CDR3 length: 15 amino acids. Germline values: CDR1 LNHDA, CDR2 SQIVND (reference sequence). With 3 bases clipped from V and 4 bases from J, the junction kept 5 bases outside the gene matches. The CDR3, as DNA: TGTGCCAGTAGTATCCCTAGCGGGAGTCGAGAGACCCAGTACTTC. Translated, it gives CASSIPSGSRETQYF.

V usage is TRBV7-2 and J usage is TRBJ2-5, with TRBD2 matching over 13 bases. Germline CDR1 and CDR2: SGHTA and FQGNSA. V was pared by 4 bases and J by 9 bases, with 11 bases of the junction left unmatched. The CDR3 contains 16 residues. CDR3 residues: CASSSRTSGRLDAQYF. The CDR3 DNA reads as TGTGCCAGCAGCTCCCGGACTAGCGGGAGATTAGATGCCCAGTACTTC. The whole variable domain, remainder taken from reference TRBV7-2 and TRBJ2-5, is GAGVSQSPSNKVTEKGKDVELRCDPISGHTALYWYRQSLGQGLEFLIYFQGNSAPDKSGLPSDRFSAERTGGSVSTLTIQRTQQEDSAVYLCASSSRTSGRLDAQYFGPGTRLLVL.

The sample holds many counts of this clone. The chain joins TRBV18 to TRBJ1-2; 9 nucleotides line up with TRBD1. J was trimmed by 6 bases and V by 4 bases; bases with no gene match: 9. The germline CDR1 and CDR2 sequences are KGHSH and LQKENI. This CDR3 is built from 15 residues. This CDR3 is CASSLTGTGTNGYTF. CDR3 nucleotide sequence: TGTGCCAGCTCACTCACCGGGACAGGGACCAATGGCTACACCTTC.

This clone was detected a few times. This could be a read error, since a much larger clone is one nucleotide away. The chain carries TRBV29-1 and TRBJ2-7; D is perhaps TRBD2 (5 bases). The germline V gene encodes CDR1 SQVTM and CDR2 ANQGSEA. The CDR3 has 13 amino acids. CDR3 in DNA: TGCAGCGTTGAGACGAGCCTAGCTTACGAGCGGTACTTC. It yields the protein CSVETSLAYERYF.

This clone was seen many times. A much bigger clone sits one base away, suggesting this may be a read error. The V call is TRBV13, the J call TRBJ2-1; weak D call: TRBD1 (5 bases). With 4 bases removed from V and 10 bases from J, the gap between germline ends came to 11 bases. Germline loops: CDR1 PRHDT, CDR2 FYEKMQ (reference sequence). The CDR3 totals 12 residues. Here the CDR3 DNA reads TGTGCCAGCAGCTCAGGGCGGACCGAGCAGTTCTTC. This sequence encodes CASSSGRTEQFF.

The CDR3, as DNA: TGTGCCAGCAGCCTCCCGGGGGGGGAAAACCCCTACGAGCAGTACTTC. It encodes CASSLPGGENPYEQYF. V usage is TRBV11-3 and J usage is TRBJ2-7; 8 bases align to TRBD2. The CDR3 runs 16 residues. The trim removed 5 bases at V and 2 bases at J, leaving 11 bases unmatched. Germline values: CDR1 SGHNT, CDR2 YENEEA.

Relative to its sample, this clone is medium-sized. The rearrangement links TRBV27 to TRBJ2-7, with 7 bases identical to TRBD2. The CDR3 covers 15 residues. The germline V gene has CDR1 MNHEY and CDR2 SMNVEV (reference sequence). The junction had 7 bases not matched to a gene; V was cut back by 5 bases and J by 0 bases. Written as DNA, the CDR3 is TGTGCCAGCAGTACCCGGACTAGGTTCTCCTACGAGCAGTACTTC. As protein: CASSTRTRFSYEQYF.

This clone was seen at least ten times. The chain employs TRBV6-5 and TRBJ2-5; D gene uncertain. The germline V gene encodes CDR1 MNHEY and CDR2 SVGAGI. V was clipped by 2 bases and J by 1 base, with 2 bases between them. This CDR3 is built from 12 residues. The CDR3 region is CASSYTQETQYF. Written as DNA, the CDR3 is TGTGCCAGCAGTTACACCCAAGAGACCCAGTACTTC.

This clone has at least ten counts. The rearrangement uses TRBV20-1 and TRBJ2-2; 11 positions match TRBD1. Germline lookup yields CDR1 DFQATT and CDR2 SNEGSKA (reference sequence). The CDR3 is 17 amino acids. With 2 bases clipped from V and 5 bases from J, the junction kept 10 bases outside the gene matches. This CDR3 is CSARRSAGTGGTGELFF. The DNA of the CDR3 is TGCAGTGCTAGAAGAAGCGCCGGGACAGGGGGGACCGGGGAGCTGTTTTTT.

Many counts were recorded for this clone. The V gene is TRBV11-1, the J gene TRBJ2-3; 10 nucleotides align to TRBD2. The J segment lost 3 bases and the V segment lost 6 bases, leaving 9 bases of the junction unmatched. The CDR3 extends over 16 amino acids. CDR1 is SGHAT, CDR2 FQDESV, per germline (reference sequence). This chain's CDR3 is CASSRTSGIMTDTQYF. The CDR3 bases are TGTGCCAGCAGTCGTACTAGCGGGATCATGACAGATACGCAGTATTTT.

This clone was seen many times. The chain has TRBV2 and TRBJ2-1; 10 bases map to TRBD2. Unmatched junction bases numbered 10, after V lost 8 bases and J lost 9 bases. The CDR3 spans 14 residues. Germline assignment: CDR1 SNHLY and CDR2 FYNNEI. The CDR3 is CASCSLVAGGEQFF. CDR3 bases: TGTGCCAGCTGCAGTTTGGTAGCGGGAGGTGAGCAGTTCTTC.

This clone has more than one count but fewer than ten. CDR3 nucleotide sequence: TGTGCCAGCAGCCCCGGGCTCGGGGGGTACGAGCAGTACTTC. Protein sequence: CASSPGLGGYEQYF. The V call is TRBV6-1, the J call TRBJ2-7; 7 bases line up with TRBD2. Germline CDR1 MNHNS, CDR2 SASEGT. This CDR3 is built from 14 residues. The trim removed 6 bases at V and 4 bases at J, leaving 9 bases unmatched.

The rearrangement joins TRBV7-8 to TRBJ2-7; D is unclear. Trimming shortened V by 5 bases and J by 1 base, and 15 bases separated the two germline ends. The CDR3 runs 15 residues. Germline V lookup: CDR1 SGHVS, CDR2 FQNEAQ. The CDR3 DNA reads TGTGCCAGCAGCGCCGATCGGAGTCCATCCTACGAGCAGTACTTC. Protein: CASSADRSPSYEQYF.

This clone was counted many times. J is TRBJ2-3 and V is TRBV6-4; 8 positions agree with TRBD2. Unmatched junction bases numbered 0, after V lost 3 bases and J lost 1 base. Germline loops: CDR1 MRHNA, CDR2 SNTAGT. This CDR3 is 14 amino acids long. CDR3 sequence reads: CASSEAGGTDTQYF. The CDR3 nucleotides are TGTGCCAGCAGTGAAGCGGGAGGCACAGATACGCAGTATTTT.